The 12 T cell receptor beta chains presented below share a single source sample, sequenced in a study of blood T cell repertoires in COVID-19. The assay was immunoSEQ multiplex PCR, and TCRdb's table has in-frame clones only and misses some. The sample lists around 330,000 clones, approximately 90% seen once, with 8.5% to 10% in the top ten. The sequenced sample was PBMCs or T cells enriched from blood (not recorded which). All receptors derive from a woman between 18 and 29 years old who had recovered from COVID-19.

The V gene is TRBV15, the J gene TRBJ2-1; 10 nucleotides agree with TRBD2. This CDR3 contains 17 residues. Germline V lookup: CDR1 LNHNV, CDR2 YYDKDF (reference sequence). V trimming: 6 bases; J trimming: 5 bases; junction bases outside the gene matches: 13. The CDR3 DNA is TGTGCCACCAGGGCACCTAGCGGGAGCCCTTCGGACAATGAGCAGTTCTTC. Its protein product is CATRAPSGSPSDNEQFF.

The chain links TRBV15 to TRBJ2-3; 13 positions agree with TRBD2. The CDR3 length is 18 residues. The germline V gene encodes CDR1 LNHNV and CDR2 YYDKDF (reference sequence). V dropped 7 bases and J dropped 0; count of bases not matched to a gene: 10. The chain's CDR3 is CATKGLAGAFPSTDTQYF. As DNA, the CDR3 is TGTGCCACCAAAGGACTAGCGGGGGCCTTTCCTAGCACAGATACGCAGTATTTT.

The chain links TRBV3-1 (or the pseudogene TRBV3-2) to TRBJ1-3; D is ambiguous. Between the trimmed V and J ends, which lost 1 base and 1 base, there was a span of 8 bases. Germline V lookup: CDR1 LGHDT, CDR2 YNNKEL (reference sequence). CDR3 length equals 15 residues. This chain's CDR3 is CASSQGRGSGNTIYF. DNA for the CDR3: TGTGCCAGCAGCCAAGGACGGGGATCTGGAAACACCATATATTTT.

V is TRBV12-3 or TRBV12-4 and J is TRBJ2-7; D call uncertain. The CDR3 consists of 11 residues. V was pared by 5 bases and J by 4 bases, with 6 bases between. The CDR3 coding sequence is TGTGCCAGCAGTGCGTTGTACGAGCAGTACTTC. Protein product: CASSALYEQYF.

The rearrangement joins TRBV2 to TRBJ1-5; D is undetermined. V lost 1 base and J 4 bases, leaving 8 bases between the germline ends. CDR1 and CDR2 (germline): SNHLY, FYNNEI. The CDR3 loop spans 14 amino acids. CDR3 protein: CASSEESGNQPQHF. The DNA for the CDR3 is TGTGCCAGCAGTGAAGAATCAGGAAATCAGCCCCAGCATTTT.

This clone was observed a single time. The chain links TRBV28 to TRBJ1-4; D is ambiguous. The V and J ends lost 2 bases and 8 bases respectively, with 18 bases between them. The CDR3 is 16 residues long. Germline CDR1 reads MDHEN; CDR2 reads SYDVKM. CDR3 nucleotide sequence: TGTGCCAGCAGTTTACCCATTCCCGGGTATCGGGAAAAACTGTTTTTT. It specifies CASSLPIPGYREKLFF.

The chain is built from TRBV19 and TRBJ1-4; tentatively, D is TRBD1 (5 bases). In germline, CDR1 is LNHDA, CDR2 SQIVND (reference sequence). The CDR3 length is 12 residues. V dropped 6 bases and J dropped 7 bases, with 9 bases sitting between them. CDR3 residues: CASRQGFEKLFF. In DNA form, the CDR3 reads TGTGCCAGTAGGCAGGGATTTGAAAAACTGTTTTTT.

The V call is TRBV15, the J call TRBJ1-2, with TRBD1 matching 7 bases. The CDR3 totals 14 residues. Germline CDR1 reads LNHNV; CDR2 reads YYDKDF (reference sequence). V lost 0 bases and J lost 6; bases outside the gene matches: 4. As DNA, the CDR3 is TGTGCCACCAGCAGAGAGGCAGGGGGAGATGGCTACACCTTC. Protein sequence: CATSREAGGDGYTF.

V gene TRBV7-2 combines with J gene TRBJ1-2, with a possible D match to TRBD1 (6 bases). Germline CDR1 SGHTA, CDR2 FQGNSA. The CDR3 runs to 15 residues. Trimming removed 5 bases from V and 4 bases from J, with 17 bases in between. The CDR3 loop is CASSPGQPAFYGYTF. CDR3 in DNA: TGTGCCAGCAGCCCCGGACAGCCAGCATTCTATGGCTACACCTTC. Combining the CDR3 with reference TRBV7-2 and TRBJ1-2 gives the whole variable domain GAGVSQSPSNKVTEKGKDVELRCDPISGHTALYWYRQSLGQGLEFLIYFQGNSAPDKSGLPSDRFSAERTGGSVSTLTIQRTQQEDSAVYLCASSPGQPAFYGYTFGSGTRLTVV.

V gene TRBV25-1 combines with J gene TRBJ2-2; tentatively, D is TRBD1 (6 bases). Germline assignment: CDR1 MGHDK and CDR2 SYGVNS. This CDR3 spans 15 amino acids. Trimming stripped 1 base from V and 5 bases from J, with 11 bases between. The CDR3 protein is CASSEWTVSTGELFF. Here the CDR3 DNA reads TGTGCCAGCAGTGAATGGACAGTCTCGACCGGGGAGCTGTTTTTT.

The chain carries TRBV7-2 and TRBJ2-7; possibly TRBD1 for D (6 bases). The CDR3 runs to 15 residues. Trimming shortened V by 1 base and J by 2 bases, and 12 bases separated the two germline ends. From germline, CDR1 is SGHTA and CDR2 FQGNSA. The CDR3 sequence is CASSLGQGSAYEQYF. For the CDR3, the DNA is TGTGCCAGCAGCTTAGGGCAGGGGAGCGCCTACGAGCAGTACTTC.

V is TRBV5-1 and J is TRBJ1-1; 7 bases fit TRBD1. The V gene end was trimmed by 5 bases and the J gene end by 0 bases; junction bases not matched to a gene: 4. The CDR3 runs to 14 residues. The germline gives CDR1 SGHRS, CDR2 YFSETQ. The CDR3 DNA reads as TGCGCCAGCAGGACAGGGACCATGAACACTGAAGCTTTCTTT. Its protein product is CASRTGTMNTEAFF.